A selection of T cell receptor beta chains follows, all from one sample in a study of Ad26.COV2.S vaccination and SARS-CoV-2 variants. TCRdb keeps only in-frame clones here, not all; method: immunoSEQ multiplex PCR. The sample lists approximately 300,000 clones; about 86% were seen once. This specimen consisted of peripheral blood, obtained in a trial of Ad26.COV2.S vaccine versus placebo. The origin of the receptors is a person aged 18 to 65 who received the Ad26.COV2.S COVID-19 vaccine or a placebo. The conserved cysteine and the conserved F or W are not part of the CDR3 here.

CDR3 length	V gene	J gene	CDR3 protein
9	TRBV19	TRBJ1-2	ASSDSFGYT
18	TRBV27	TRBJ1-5	ASSHRVTGTGAYSNQPQH
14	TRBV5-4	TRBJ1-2	ASSLPGTGVHYGYT
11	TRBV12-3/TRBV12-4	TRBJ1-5	ASSLLRDQPQH
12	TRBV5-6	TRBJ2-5	ASSFEGVQETQY
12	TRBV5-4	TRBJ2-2	ASSRDRGSGELF
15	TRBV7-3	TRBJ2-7	ASSLVENRTINCEQY
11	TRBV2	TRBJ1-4	ASGLQLREKLF
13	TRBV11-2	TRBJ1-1	ASSIIQGKGTEAF
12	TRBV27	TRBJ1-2	ASSPGDSRYGYT
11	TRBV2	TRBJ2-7	ASSRRKLLEQY
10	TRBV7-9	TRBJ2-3	ASSANADTQY
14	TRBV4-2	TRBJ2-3	ASSHLRDWIEDTQY
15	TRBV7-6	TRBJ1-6	ASSRYSGTGDNSPLH
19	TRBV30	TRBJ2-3	AWRGGARLTSGKLGTDTQY
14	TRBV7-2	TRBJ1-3	ASSSQGPGSGNTIY
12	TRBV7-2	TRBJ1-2	ASSSRQPHHGYT
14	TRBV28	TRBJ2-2	ASTLWLGVATGELF
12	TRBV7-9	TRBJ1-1	ASTNDRGNTEAF
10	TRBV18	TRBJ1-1	ASSRSRTEAF
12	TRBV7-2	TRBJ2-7	ASSVGPAKYEQY
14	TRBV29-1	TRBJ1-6	SVEVRDRVQSSPLH
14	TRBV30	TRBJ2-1	AWSVSGGRFYNEQF
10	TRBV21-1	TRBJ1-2	EGQGANYGYT
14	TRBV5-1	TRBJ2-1	ASSNPGGGDPNEQF
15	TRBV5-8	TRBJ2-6	ASRPTGGPSGANVLT
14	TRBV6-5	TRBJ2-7	ASSYSSGDSSYEQY
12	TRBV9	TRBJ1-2	ASSVAHNSYGYT
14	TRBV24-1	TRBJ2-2	ATSDGGGAGTGELF
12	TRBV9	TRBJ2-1	ASSASGVWREQF
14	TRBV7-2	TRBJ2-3	ASSGIAGRSTDTQY
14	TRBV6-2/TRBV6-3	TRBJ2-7	ASSYYAGRATEEQY
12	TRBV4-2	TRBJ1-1	ASSQQGRDTEAF
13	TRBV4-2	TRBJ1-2	ASSLGTSGGYGYT
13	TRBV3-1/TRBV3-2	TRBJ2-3	ASSQESGARNTQY
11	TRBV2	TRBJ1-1	ASSQDWNTEAF
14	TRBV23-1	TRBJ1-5	ASNGIRQGGNQPQH
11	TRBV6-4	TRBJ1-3	ASSESSGNTIY
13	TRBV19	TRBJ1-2	ASSIFVSGAYGYT
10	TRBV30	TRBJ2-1	AWSVRENEQF
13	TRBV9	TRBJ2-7	ASSERTGGAGEQY
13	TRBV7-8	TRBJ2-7	ASSLTALLPYEQY
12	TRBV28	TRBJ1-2	ASSLNQGRYGYT
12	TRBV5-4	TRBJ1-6	ASSYAGYDSPLH
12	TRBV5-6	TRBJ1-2	ASRVDRWNYGYT
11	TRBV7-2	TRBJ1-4	ASNRRLNEKLF
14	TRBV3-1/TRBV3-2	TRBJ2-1	ASSQEGGATYNEQF
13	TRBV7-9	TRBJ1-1	ASSLVASGQGNAF
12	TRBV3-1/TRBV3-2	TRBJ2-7	ASSQGGGDVGQY
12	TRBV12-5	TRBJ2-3	ASVLRHYDDTQY
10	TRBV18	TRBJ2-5	ASSPIQETQY
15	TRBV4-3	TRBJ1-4	ASSRTSGFSPGEKLF
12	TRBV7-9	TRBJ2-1	ASSSRDRINEQF
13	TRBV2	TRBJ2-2	ASTGGTANTGELF
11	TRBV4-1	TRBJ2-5	ASSQGHQETQY
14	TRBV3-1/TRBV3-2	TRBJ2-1	ASSPGLALGANEQF
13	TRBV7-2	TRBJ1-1	ASSPTRGGGTEAF
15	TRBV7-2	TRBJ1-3	ASSLNRGPSSGNTIY
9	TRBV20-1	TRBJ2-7	SAPILDEQY
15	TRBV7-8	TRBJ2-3	ASSPRGTSGGGRTQY